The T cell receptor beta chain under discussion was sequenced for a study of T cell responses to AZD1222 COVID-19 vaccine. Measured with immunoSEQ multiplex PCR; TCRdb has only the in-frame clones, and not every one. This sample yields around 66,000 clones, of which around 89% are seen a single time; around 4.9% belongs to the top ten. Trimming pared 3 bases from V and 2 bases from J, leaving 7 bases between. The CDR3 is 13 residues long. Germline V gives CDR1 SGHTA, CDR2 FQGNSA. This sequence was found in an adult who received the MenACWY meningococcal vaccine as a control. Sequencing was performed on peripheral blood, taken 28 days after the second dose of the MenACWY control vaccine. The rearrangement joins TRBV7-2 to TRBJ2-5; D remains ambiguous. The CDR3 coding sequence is TGTGCCAGCAGCTTTGTAAGTCAAGAGACCCAGTACTTC. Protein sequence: CASSFVSQETQYF.